This passage covers 20 T cell receptor beta chains from one sample sequenced in a study of breast tumors, draining lymph nodes, adjacent tissues. The lymph nodes were axillary draining lymph nodes from breast cancer patients. MiXCR, run by TCRdb on the multiplex PCR reads, gives a single entry per CDR3 protein. The table has 150,000 to 200,000 distinct CDR3 sequences, about 30% seen once. The sample comprised axillary lymph node tissue. All receptors come from a female donor with breast cancer. Some clones in this sample may be carry-over from other donors' samples.

This clonotype occurred many times. CDR3 in amino acids: CSAGHPGGGRSNQPQHF. CDR3 nucleotides: TGCAGTGCCGGCCACCCAGGGGGGGGCAGGAGCAATCAGCCCCAGCATTTT. The V gene is TRBV20-1, the J gene TRBJ1-5, with 7 bases matching TRBD1. This CDR3 has 17 amino acids. Germline loops: CDR1 DFQATT, CDR2 SNEGSKA (reference sequence). The trim removed 6 bases at V and 1 base at J, leaving 15 bases unmatched.

The V and J genes are TRBV2 and TRBJ1-6, with 8 bases that match TRBD1. CDR3 length equals 14 residues. Germline CDR1 SNHLY, CDR2 FYNNEI. Losses at the gene ends were 9 bases for V and 3 bases for J; bases not matched to a gene: 4. In DNA form, the CDR3 reads TGTGCCAGTGGCGGACAGGGCTATAATTCACCCCTCCACTTT. Translating gives CASGGQGYNSPLHF.

This clonotype was counted ten times or more. The chain recombines TRBV7-8 with TRBJ2-3, with 9 positions matching TRBD2. V dropped 1 base and J dropped 2; count of bases not matched to a gene: 4. CDR3 length: 16 amino acids. Germline V CDR1 and CDR2: SGHVS, FQNEAQ. The CDR3 sequence is CASSLVAGGTTDTQYF. In DNA form, the CDR3 reads TGTGCCAGCAGCTTAGTCGCGGGAGGGACCACAGATACGCAGTATTTT.

This clonotype was observed many times. The J gene is TRBJ1-4, the V gene TRBV7-2; a possible D gene is TRBD1 (6 bases). The CDR3 has 14 amino acids. CDR1 and CDR2 (germline): SGHTA, FQGNSA. Trimming removed 3 bases at V and 4 bases at J, with 9 bases between. For the CDR3, the DNA is TGTGCCAGCAGCTTGGGACACGGTAATGAAAAACTGTTTTTT. It is translated as CASSLGHGNEKLFF.

With regard to this clonotype: Germline is not matched at one junction end, which may reflect a read error. V is TRBV6-1 and J is TRBJ2-2; maybe TRBD1 (6 bases). Germline lookup yields CDR1 MNHNS and CDR2 SASEGT. CDR3 size: 17 residues. CDR3 sequence (DNA): TGTGCCAGCAGCGAAACCCTGGGGGCCGTGGGCGCCGGGGAGCTGTTATTT. Protein sequence: CASSETLGAVGAGELLF.

There are a few counts of this clonotype. The CDR3 coding sequence is TGTGCCAGCAGCCAGGGACAGGGGGCGTACAATGAGCAGTATTTT. Translated, it gives CASSQGQGAYNEQYF. This chain links TRBV4-2 with TRBJ2-3; 12 bases agree with TRBD1. From germline, CDR1 is LGHNA and CDR2 YNFKEQ. The CDR3 totals 15 residues. The trim removed 3 bases at V and 11 bases at J, leaving 9 bases unmatched.

At least ten counts were recorded for this clonotype. The genes are TRBV5-6 and TRBJ1-6; no definite D call. The CDR3 totals 16 residues. V was clipped by 4 bases and J by 6 bases, with 17 bases between them. Germline-derived CDR1 and CDR2 are SGHDT and YYEEEE. CDR3 sequence: CASSPDGGRGNSPLHF. For the CDR3, the DNA is TGTGCCAGCAGCCCGGACGGAGGTCGGGGTAATTCACCCCTCCACTTT.

This clonotype was recorded many times. The CDR3 DNA reads as TGTGCCTGGAGAGCTCGGGGGGAGGAGACCCAGTACTTC. This translates into CAWRARGEETQYF. The chain joins TRBV30 to TRBJ2-5; 7 bases agree with TRBD2. The junction had 6 bases not matched to a gene; V was cut back by 3 bases and J by 5 bases. CDR3 length: 13 amino acids. CDR1 and CDR2 (germline): GTSNPN, SVGIG (reference sequence).

With regard to this clonotype: A clone one base away is much larger, so this may be a read error. This rearrangement joins TRBV2 to TRBJ2-1; 9 positions match TRBD2. Germline V gene lookup returns CDR1 SNHLY and CDR2 FYNNEI. This CDR3 contains 15 residues. Here the CDR3 DNA reads TGTGCCAGCAGGGGAGGACTAGCGAGCGACAATGAGCGGTTCTTC. Its translation: CASRGGLASDNERFF.

In this sample, this clonotype is medium-sized. The rearrangement links TRBV29-1 to TRBJ2-7, with 9 bases fitting TRBD2. The CDR3 runs 12 residues. After removal of 6 bases from V and 2 bases from J, the junction contained 2 bases not matched to a gene. Germline loops: CDR1 SQVTM, CDR2 ANQGSEA. As DNA, the CDR3 is TGCAGCGTGAGACTAGCGGCCTACGAGCAGTACTTC. Translating it yields CSVRLAAYEQYF.

This clonotype was counted at least ten times. This chain uses TRBV7-8 with TRBJ2-7; D is possibly TRBD1 or TRBD2 (5 bases each). Germline V CDR1 and CDR2: SGHVS, FQNEAQ. V lost 5 bases to trimming and J lost 6 bases, with 17 bases between them. This CDR3 has 14 amino acids. The CDR3 sequence is CASSPVGAPREQYF. CDR3 sequence (DNA): TGTGCCAGCAGCCCCGTCGGGGCACCACGCGAGCAGTACTTC.

The sample holds one count of this clonotype. With a much larger clone just one base away, this may be a read error. Since no conserved phenylalanine or tryptophan closes the CDR3, a read error is the likely cause. V usage is TRBV19 and J usage is TRBJ2-1, with 14 bases matching TRBD2. The germline CDR1 and CDR2 sequences are LNHDA and SQIVND (reference sequence). V dropped 5 bases and J dropped 8; count of bases not matched to a gene: 8. The CDR3 totals 16 residues. This CDR3 reads CASSLRLAGGLDEQFS. The CDR3 DNA reads TGTGCCAGTAGTCTCCGACTAGCGGGGGGGCTAGATGAGCAGTTCTCC.

This chain joins TRBV19 and TRBJ1-1; TRBD1 is a possible D gene (5 bases). Germline V CDR1 and CDR2: LNHDA, SQIVND (reference sequence). This CDR3 comprises 14 residues. The V end was cut by 6 bases, the J end by 0 bases, with 11 bases between. Here the CDR3 reads CASSQTDMNTEAFF. The CDR3 DNA reads as TGTGCCAGTAGCCAGACAGACATGAACACTGAAGCTTTCTTT.

The chain employs TRBV11-1 and TRBJ2-5; the match to TRBD1 covers 8 bases. With the DNA end fitting TRBJ1-1 better, the J assignment may be wrong. Germline loops: CDR1 SGHAT, CDR2 FQDESV (reference sequence). The CDR3 runs to 18 residues. The chain's CDR3 is CASSIELGTGRLNTEAFF. In nucleotides, the CDR3 is TGTGCCAGCAGCATAGAGCTTGGGACAGGCAGATTGAACACTGAAGCTTTCTTT.

With regard to this clonotype: This sequence may be a read error, since a much larger clone differs from it by one base. The gene calls are TRBV13 and TRBJ2-7; 7 bases align to TRBD2. CDR1 is PRHDT and CDR2 is FYEKMQ in the germline V gene (reference sequence). J gave up 5 bases and V 6 bases, and 16 bases lay outside the gene matches. The CDR3 has 16 residues. In nucleotides, the CDR3 is TGTGCCAGCAGAAGGGGTCTAGCGGTGGGGCCCCACGAGCAGTACTTC. This gives the protein CASRRGLAVGPHEQYF.

The table lists this clonotype with a few counts. The V call is TRBV3-1, the J call TRBJ1-5, with D possibly TRBD1 on 6 matching bases. This CDR3 spans 13 amino acids. Trimming cost V 5 bases and J 5 bases, with 10 bases left between them. Germline CDR1 and CDR2: LGHDT and YNNKEL (reference sequence). Written as DNA, the CDR3 is TGTGCCAGCAGCTACGGACAGTATCAGCCCCAGCATTTT. Amino acids: CASSYGQYQPQHF.

This clonotype was found many times. The chain carries TRBV6-5 and TRBJ2-1; 7 nucleotides match TRBD1. The V and J ends lost 2 bases and 7 bases, in that order; junction bases with no gene match: 5. Germline CDR1 and CDR2: MNHEY and SVGAGI. The CDR3 extends over 14 amino acids. DNA for the CDR3: TGTGCCAGCAGTTACAGACAGGGTTATAATGAGCAGTTCTTC. Protein sequence: CASSYRQGYNEQFF.

The genes are TRBV7-8 and TRBJ1-5, with D uncertain. V was cut by 3 bases and J by 5 bases, with 14 bases left in between. The CDR3 is made up of 15 amino acids. Germline assignment: CDR1 SGHVS and CDR2 FQNEAQ. In DNA form, the CDR3 reads TGTGCCAGCAGCTTCTCCCGCAGACCCCATCAGCCCCAGCATTTT. It codes for CASSFSRRPHQPQHF.

The J gene is TRBJ2-7, the V gene TRBV6-2 or TRBV6-3; D gene uncertain. In germline, CDR1 is MNHEY, CDR2 SVGEGT. V gave up 7 bases and J gave up 4 bases, with 17 bases separating them. This CDR3 spans 14 amino acids. This CDR3 reads CASIPMGLPYEQYF. The CDR3 DNA reads as TGTGCCAGCATTCCGATGGGCCTCCCGTACGAGCAGTACTTC.

This clonotype was found a few times. The CDR3 spells CASSLSLTMTYEQYF. In nucleotides, the CDR3 is TGTGCCAGCAGTTTATCTCTGACAATGACCTACGAGCAGTACTTC. The J gene is TRBJ2-7, the V gene TRBV27; D unclear. V lost 0 bases and J 2 bases, leaving 11 bases between the germline ends. The CDR3 sequence is 15 residues long. In germline, CDR1 is MNHEY, CDR2 SMNVEV (reference sequence).